Below are 8 T cell receptor beta chains sequenced from a single sample in a study of graft-versus-host responses after intestinal transplantation. Antigen specificity for these receptors is unknown. Only in-frame clones appear in the TCRdb table, and some are missing; sequencing was by immunoSEQ multiplex PCR. The sample carries 70,000 to 95,000 clones, roughly 90% recorded once. The sequences come from unstimulated CD4+ T cells sorted from spleen or lymph node cells, collected before intestinal transplant. These receptors were taken from a human donor who received an intestinal transplant.

The genes are TRBV7-2 and TRBJ2-3; 9 bases map to TRBD2. Per the germline V gene, CDR1 is SGHTA and CDR2 is FQGNSA. With 7 bases clipped from V and 7 bases from J, the junction kept 9 bases outside the gene matches. The CDR3 length is 14 residues. CDR3 residues: CASTLGGLAHTQYF. Written as DNA, the CDR3 is TGTGCCAGCACGCTAGGGGGACTAGCACATACGCAGTATTTT.

The genes are TRBV25-1 and TRBJ2-3; possibly TRBD2 for D (5 bases). The V and J ends lost 4 bases and 5 bases respectively, with 13 bases between them. Germline V gene sequence: CDR1 MGHDK, CDR2 SYGVNS. CDR3 size: 14 residues. CDR3 in amino acids: CASSASAGGDTQYF. The CDR3 DNA sequence: TGTGCCAGCAGTGCTTCTGCGGGTGGAGATACGCAGTATTTT.

The J gene is TRBJ1-5, the V gene TRBV6-5; TRBD1 might be the D (6 bases). Germline assignment: CDR1 MNHEY and CDR2 SVGAGI. The CDR3 extends over 14 amino acids. Trimming removed 5 bases at V and 5 bases at J, with 13 bases between. The CDR3 sequence is CASSTRGGDQPQHF. The CDR3 DNA sequence: TGTGCCAGCAGTACTAGGGGGGGTGATCAGCCCCAGCATTTT.

The chain employs TRBV6-1 and TRBJ1-6; tentative D call: TRBD1 (5 bases). V lost 8 bases, J lost 6 bases, and 8 bases lay in between. Germline V CDR1 and CDR2: MNHNS, SASEGT. This CDR3 has 12 residues. The CDR3 nucleotides are TGTGCCAGCCTGGGGCCTAATTCACCCCTCCACTTT. This sequence encodes CASLGPNSPLHF.

The rearrangement uses TRBV11-2 and TRBJ2-7, with 7 bases matching TRBD2. The germline V gene encodes CDR1 SGHAT and CDR2 FQNNGV. Trimming cost V 7 bases and J 1 base; bases outside gene matches: 7. The CDR3 length is 14 residues. The DNA of the CDR3 is TGTGCCAGCACCCCTTGGGGGGGGTCCTACGAGCAGTACTTC. Protein sequence: CASTPWGGSYEQYF.

The count of this clone is one. The rearrangement joins TRBV28 to TRBJ2-5; no reliable D call. The J call could be wrong; TRBJ2-7 is a better fit for the DNA end. CDR3 length equals 13 residues. Germline V gives CDR1 MDHEN, CDR2 SYDVKM. This CDR3 reads CASRDGFRYEQYF. The CDR3 region has the DNA TGTGCCAGCCGAGACGGATTCAGGTACGAGCAGTACTTC.

This clone was counted once. The gene calls are TRBV5-1 and TRBJ1-2, with D possibly matching TRBD1 (6 bases). The length of the CDR3 is 13 residues. In germline, CDR1 is SGHRS, CDR2 YFSETQ. V lost 4 bases, J lost 4 bases, and 11 bases lay in between. CDR3 DNA: TGCGCCAGCAGCCTGGACAGCCTCTATGGCTACACCTTC. It translates to CASSLDSLYGYTF.

This rearrangement joins TRBV6-1 to TRBJ1-1; D is unresolved. This CDR3 contains 11 residues. Trimming left V 6 bases short and J 1 base short, with 3 bases between. Germline V gene lookup returns CDR1 MNHNS and CDR2 SASEGT. The CDR3 nucleotides read TGTGCCAGCAGCAGGAACACTGAAGCTTTCTTT. The encoded protein is CASSRNTEAFF.